The clone carrying this T cell receptor (beta chain) was recorded a few times. What it recognizes is unknown. People with hyperthyroidism were aged 18 to 65 and newly diagnosed, under 2 months' duration. Symptoms, serum thyroxine and TRAb, thyroid ultrasound, and orbital computed tomography formed the diagnostic basis. V dropped 6 bases and J dropped 3 bases, with 14 bases sitting between them. Germline CDR1 SGHTA, CDR2 FQGNSA. The CDR3 has 15 amino acids. This entry is derived from a study of Graves' ophthalmopathy and Graves' hyperthyroidism. Amplified material comprised TCR beta CDR3 regions derived from RNA transcripts. HTBI primers were used in a first-round RT-PCR, which preceded a second-round multiplex PCR. A single record per CDR3 protein comes from TCRdb applying MiXCR to the multiplex PCR reads. The sample includes around 1,200,000 distinct CDR3 sequences, about 36% of them seen just once.

Study conclusions and caveats: Most thyroid-expanded clonotypes exceeding 0.001 frequency were also found in blood. Ophthalmopathy progression was predicted with about 71% sensitivity and 72% to 75% specificity.

The V call is TRBV7-2, the J call TRBJ2-2, with D possibly matching TRBD1 (6 bases). The sample taken for sequencing was peripheral blood or thyroid tissue (not recorded which). This clonotype was obtained from an adult man with Graves' hyperthyroidism. DNA of the CDR3: TGTGCCAGCAGTCGCGGCCAGGGGCACACCGGGGAGCTGTTTTTT. This encodes CASSRGQGHTGELFF.